These 14 T cell receptor beta chains were all obtained from the same sample, sequenced in a study of siplizumab effects on memory and regulatory T cells. Data came from immunoSEQ multiplex PCR; TCRdb stores just in-frame clones and leaves some out. The sample includes some 80,000 clones, more than 85% of them seen just once. Sequenced input: CD8+ T cells sorted from blood. The receptors stem from a human donor in good health.

The V call is TRBV6-5, the J call TRBJ2-7; D is ambiguous. V dropped 7 bases and J dropped 6 bases, with 19 bases sitting between them. This CDR3 region has 14 residues. The germline CDR1 and CDR2 sequences are MNHEY and SVGAGI. The CDR3 DNA is TGTGCCAGCATTAACACAAAACTTCCTCGCGAGCAGTACTTC. Protein: CASINTKLPREQYF.

J is TRBJ2-2 and V is TRBV29-1, with 10 bases lining up with TRBD2. Trimming at V came to 6 bases and at J to 4 bases, leaving 2 bases not matched to a gene. CDR3 size: 13 residues. In germline, CDR1 is SQVTM, CDR2 ANQGSEA. In nucleotides, the CDR3 is TGCAGCGTACTAGCGGGAAGCACCGGGGAGCTGTTTTTT. Protein: CSVLAGSTGELFF.

This chain uses TRBV5-6 with TRBJ2-1, with D unclear. Germline-derived CDR1 and CDR2 are SGHDT and YYEEEE. V was cut by 1 base and J by 6 bases, with 8 bases left in between. CDR3 length equals 13 residues. The CDR3 sequence is CASSLFGINEQFF. CDR3 coding DNA: TGTGCCAGCAGCTTGTTCGGTATCAATGAGCAGTTCTTC.

This rearrangement joins TRBV23-1 to TRBJ1-2, with TRBD1 matching 10 bases. TRBV23-1 is known as an ORF, though its function is uncertain. The CDR3 has 14 amino acids. Trimming cost V 0 bases and J 14 bases; bases outside gene matches: 9. For the CDR3, the DNA is TGCGCCAGCAGTCAATCGGGGGACAGGGGAGGATGGACCTTC. Residues: CASSQSGDRGGWTF.

The chain couples TRBV4-2 to TRBJ2-3, with D perhaps TRBD2 (5 bases). CDR1 is LGHNA, CDR2 YNFKEQ, per germline. The CDR3 covers 14 residues. V lost 3 bases to trimming and J lost 4 bases, with 11 bases between them. The CDR3 region has the DNA TGTGCCAGCAGCCAGCGTCGGGGTGCAGATACGCAGTATTTT. This sequence encodes CASSQRRGADTQYF.

The chain employs TRBV4-1 and TRBJ2-7; 7 bases match TRBD2. The CDR3 runs 13 residues. V gave up 2 bases and J gave up 3 bases; unmatched junction bases: 1. Germline V CDR1 and CDR2: MGHRA, YSYEKL. The CDR3, as DNA: TGCGCCAGCAGCCAACGGACTAGCTACGAGCAGTACTTC. It specifies CASSQRTSYEQYF.

By share, this clone ranks as medium-sized (0.01 to 0.1%). V and J are TRBV6-5 and TRBJ2-2; no definite D call. From germline, CDR1 is MNHEY and CDR2 SVGAGI. The CDR3 spans 13 residues. V lost 8 bases and J 0 bases, leaving 7 bases between the germline ends. In DNA, the CDR3 is TGTGCCAGCTGGCAGACGAACACCGGGGAGCTGTTTTTT. Its translation is CASWQTNTGELFF.

This chain links TRBV6-1 with TRBJ2-2; D gene ambiguous. The germline CDR1 and CDR2 sequences are MNHNS and SASEGT. CDR3 size: 13 residues. V was cut by 3 bases and J by 2 bases, with 4 bases left in between. The CDR3 sequence is CASSDKNTGELFF. The CDR3 DNA sequence: TGTGCCAGCAGTGACAAAAACACCGGGGAGCTGTTTTTT.

This chain links TRBV27 with TRBJ2-7, with a possible D match to TRBD1 (6 bases). The CDR3 extends over 14 amino acids. The germline gives CDR1 MNHEY, CDR2 SMNVEV (reference sequence). The V gene lost 2 bases and the J gene lost 1 base, with 9 bases spanning the gap. In DNA, the CDR3 is TGTGCCAGCAGTTTAGACAGGTGGTCCTACGAGCAGTACTTC. Protein product: CASSLDRWSYEQYF.

The chain uses TRBV5-1 and TRBJ2-7, with 10 bases fitting TRBD2. This CDR3 has 15 amino acids. Germline V gene sequence: CDR1 SGHRS, CDR2 YFSETQ. V shed 4 bases, J shed 2 bases, and the junction held 6 bases outside the gene matches. The CDR3 region has the DNA TGCGCCAGCAGCCTCGGGACTAGCGTAACCTACGAGCAGTACTTC. Protein sequence: CASSLGTSVTYEQYF.

CDR3 protein: CASRTDSNQPQHF. The CDR3 DNA is TGTGCCAGCAGGACGGATAGCAATCAGCCCCAGCATTTT. The rearrangement joins TRBV28 to TRBJ1-5, with D hard to call. Deletions cut 6 bases from V and 0 bases from J, with 6 bases between. The CDR3 spans 13 residues. Per the germline V gene, CDR1 is MDHEN and CDR2 is SYDVKM.

The gene calls are TRBV27 and TRBJ2-7; D possibly matches TRBD1 or TRBD2 (5 bases each). The CDR3 is made up of 14 amino acids. V was cut by 10 bases and J by 4 bases, with 20 bases left in between. The germline V gene has CDR1 MNHEY and CDR2 SMNVEV (reference sequence). Here the CDR3 DNA reads TGTGCCACCCAGGGACGTGGTGGTGGTTACGAGCAGTACTTC. Translating gives CATQGRGGGYEQYF.

The genes are TRBV11-2 and TRBJ2-7, with D unclear. CDR1 is SGHAT, CDR2 FQNNGV, per germline. This CDR3 region has 15 residues. Trimming shortened V by 5 bases and J by 2 bases, and 16 bases separated the two germline ends. In DNA form, the CDR3 reads TGTGCCAGCAGCCGATACGGGCCCACCGCCTACGAGCAGTACTTC. It translates to CASSRYGPTAYEQYF.

This clone was counted a single time. The chain has TRBV27 and TRBJ2-7; D not resolved. There are 13 residues in the CDR3. Deletions cut 5 bases from V and 3 bases from J, with 11 bases between. Germline values: CDR1 MNHEY, CDR2 SMNVEV (reference sequence). CDR3 in amino acids: CASSPTTNYEQYF. The DNA for the CDR3 is TGTGCCAGCAGTCCCACCACTAACTACGAGCAGTACTTC.